The rows below give T cell receptor beta chains drawn from one sample of a study of cytomegalovirus exposure and HLA in healthy donors. Method: immunoSEQ multiplex PCR; TCRdb's copy keeps in-frame clones and lacks some. The data hold about 210,000 clones, with roughly 83% observed a single time. Sequencing was carried out using PBMCs. Receptor source: a male donor in good health and CMV-seropositive. The CDR3 runs from the conserved cysteine through the conserved F or W. D genes are given only for firm matches. The listing skips clone size in some rows; elsewhere it reads once, few, many or a size class.

clone size	D gene	V gene	J gene	CDR3 DNA	CDR3 protein
.	.	TRBV5-5	TRBJ2-5	TGTGCCAGCAGCTTGCCAGGGCGGGAGACCCAGTACTTC	CASSLPGRETQYF
.	TRBD2	TRBV5-6	TRBJ2-1	TGTGCCAGCACTACAACCGGGAGGGCCTACAATGAGCAGTTCTTC	CASTTTGRAYNEQFF
.	.	TRBV5-8	TRBJ1-2	TGTGCCAGCAGCTTTAAGTTCGGACAGCTCAACTATGGCTACACCTTC	CASSFKFGQLNYGYTF
.	TRBD1	TRBV11-3	TRBJ2-3	TGTGCCAGCAGCTTCGGACAGGCCACAGATACGCAGTATTTT	CASSFGQATDTQYF
.	TRBD2	TRBV9	TRBJ2-5	TGTGCCAGCTCCTTGGGCGGGGGGACCGGAGAGACCCAGTACTTC	CASSLGGGTGETQYF
.	.	TRBV7-8	TRBJ1-2	TGTGCCAGCAGCTTAGCGGGCCCTTCGACTAACTATGGCTACACCTTC	CASSLAGPSTNYGYTF
.	.	TRBV19	TRBJ1-5	TGTGCCAGTAGTAGGCCAGGGGGCAATCAGCCCCAGCATTTT	CASSRPGGNQPQHF
.	.	TRBV7-2	TRBJ2-7	TGTGCCAGCAGCTTACGGGGCTACGAGCAGTACTTC	CASSLRGYEQYF
.	.	TRBV11-3	TRBJ2-7	TGTGCCAGCAGCTTATCGCCAGGGGAGACCTACGAGCAGTACTTC	CASSLSPGETYEQYF
.	TRBD2	TRBV7-8	TRBJ2-5	TGTGCCAGCTTAAGGGGAGGGCGGGAGACCCAGTACTTC	CASLRGGRETQYF
.	TRBD2	TRBV9	TRBJ2-3	TGTGCCAGCAGCGTCGGGCGGGGGGGCGGCGTTTCAGATACGCAGTATTTT	CASSVGRGGGVSDTQYF
.	TRBD1	TRBV4-3	TRBJ1-3	TGCGCCAGCAGCCAAGCCTATGACAGGGCGGCGGGAAACACCATATATTTT	CASSQAYDRAAGNTIYF
.	.	TRBV19	TRBJ1-5	TGTGCCAGTAGCCGGACAGACAGCAATCAGCCCCAGCATTTT	CASSRTDSNQPQHF
.	.	TRBV27	TRBJ1-5	TGTGCCAGCAGTTCCCCCTATCAGCCCCAGCATTTT	CASSSPYQPQHF
.	.	TRBV5-1	TRBJ2-5	TGCGCCAGCAGGTACGACAATCAAGAGACCCAGTACTTC	CASRYDNQETQYF
.	.	TRBV11-2	TRBJ2-1	TGTGCCAGCAGCTTACGGTCTAGCTCCTACAATGAGCAGTTCTTC	CASSLRSSSYNEQFF
.	.	TRBV19	TRBJ2-1	TGTGCCAGTAGTATCACGACAGGGAGGAGGGCCAATGAGCAGTTCTTC	CASSITTGRRANEQFF
once	.	TRBV6-1	TRBJ2-3	TGTGCCAGCAGTGTTTACGGGTCAGATACGCAGTATTTT	CASSVYGSDTQYF
.	.	TRBV9	TRBJ1-1	TGTGCCAGCAGCCCCCTGGACAGATCCTATATGAACACTGAAGCTTTCTTT	CASSPLDRSYMNTEAFF
.	TRBD2	TRBV30	TRBJ2-7	TGTGCCTGGAGGGGGGGTGGACTAGCGGAGGTTCCCTACGAGCAGTACTTC	CAWRGGGLAEVPYEQYF
.	TRBD1	TRBV29-1	TRBJ2-2	TGCAGCGTTGAAAAGACAGGGGGCACCGGGGAGCTGTTTTTT	CSVEKTGGTGELFF
.	.	TRBV21-1	TRBJ2-1	TGTGCCAGCAGCAATCGCAGGGGCACCTACAATGAGCAGTTCTTC	CASSNRRGTYNEQFF
.	.	TRBV19	TRBJ2-5	TGTGCCAGTTCCGGTGGAGGGACCGAGACCCAGTACTTC	CASSGGGTETQYF
.	TRBD2	TRBV4-2	TRBJ2-3	TGTGCCAGCAGCCAAGACCGAGCGGGGGGGCTTCTAGATACGCAGTATTTT	CASSQDRAGGLLDTQYF
.	.	TRBV28	TRBJ2-7	TGTGCCAGCGGAACAGGGTCACAAGACCCCTACGAGCAGTACTTC	CASGTGSQDPYEQYF
once	.	TRBV2	TRBJ2-7	TGTGCCAGCAGTGATCCCCCAGTAAGAGGGTTCCCCGCCTACGAGCAGTACTTC	CASSDPPVRGFPAYEQYF
.	.	TRBV2	TRBJ2-7	TGTGCCAGCACCCGGGGAATCTACGAGCAGTACTTC	CASTRGIYEQYF
few	TRBD1	TRBV29-1	TRBJ2-7	TGCAGCGTTCATACAGGGGTTAAGGGTTACGAGCAGTACTTC	CSVHTGVKGYEQYF
.	TRBD2	TRBV7-2	TRBJ2-7	TGTGCCAGCAGCATAGCGGGGGGGCCGGACTACGAGCAGTACTTC	CASSIAGGPDYEQYF
once	.	TRBV19	TRBJ2-2	TGTGCCAGTAGTAACCGGGTTAGCGCCGGGGAGCTGTTTTTT	CASSNRVSAGELFF
.	.	TRBV4-2	TRBJ1-2	TGTGCCAGCAGCCAAGAGGGGCCAGGGGTCTATGGCTACACCTTC	CASSQEGPGVYGYTF
.	TRBD1	TRBV5-4	TRBJ1-2	TGTGCCAGCAGCACAACAGGGGGCCGGTTTTCGGAGGGTGGCTACACCTTC	CASSTTGGRFSEGGYTF
.	.	TRBV6-8	TRBJ2-5	TGTGCCAGCAGACTACGGGTTCAAGAGACCCAGTACTTC	CASRLRVQETQYF
.	.	TRBV2	TRBJ2-2	TGTGCCAGCAGTGAGAACAGGGTTTGCGACACCGGGGAGCTGTTTTTT	CASSENRVCDTGELFF
.	TRBD1	TRBV15	TRBJ2-6	TGTGCCACCAGCAGTACCCGACAGGGTTTAAGCGGGGCCAACGTCCTGACTTTC	CATSSTRQGLSGANVLTF
.	.	TRBV7-9	TRBJ2-2	TGTGCCAGGGGAGGAATGACCGGGGAGCTGTTTTTT	CARGGMTGELFF
.	.	TRBV7-8	TRBJ1-3	TGTGCCAGCAGCCTGGGGACATTCGGGGACACCATATATTTT	CASSLGTFGDTIYF
.	TRBD2	TRBV5-3	TRBJ2-2	TGTGCCAGAAGTCGGACTAGCGATGATGACGGGGAGCTGTTTTTT	CARSRTSDDDGELFF
.	TRBD2	TRBV7-3	TRBJ2-1	TGTGCCAGCAGCTTAAAAGGGGGGGGACTAGCGACTTCTGAGCAGTTCTTC	CASSLKGGGLATSEQFF
.	.	TRBV4-2	TRBJ1-5	TGTGCCAGCAGCCAAAACTCCCAGCCCCAGCATTTT	CASSQNSQPQHF
few	.	TRBV5-1	TRBJ1-1	TGCGCCAGCAGCTTTGGTAGTAACACTGAAGCTTTCTTT	CASSFGSNTEAFF
few	.	TRBV27	TRBJ2-3	TGTGCCAGCAGTTTATCGGACTTCATAGATACGCAGTATTTT	CASSLSDFIDTQYF
.	TRBD2	TRBV15	TRBJ2-3	TGTGCCACCAGCAGCCTCGGGACTAGCTCTGATACGCAGTATTTT	CATSSLGTSSDTQYF
.	TRBD1	TRBV7-2	TRBJ2-1	TGTGCCAGCAGCCCCCAAGGGGGCGCAATTAATGAGCAGTTCTTC	CASSPQGGAINEQFF
.	TRBD2	TRBV9	TRBJ2-5	TGTGCCAGCAGCCCTAGCGGGGGGTTGTGGGAGACCCAGTACTTC	CASSPSGGLWETQYF
.	TRBD2	TRBV4-3	TRBJ2-5	TGCGCCAGCAGTCGAGGACTAGCGGAGACCCAGTACTTC	CASSRGLAETQYF
.	TRBD2	TRBV6-4	TRBJ2-1	TGTGCCAGCAGTGACCAGAGCGGGACTGTCAATGAGCAGTTCTTC	CASSDQSGTVNEQFF
.	.	TRBV9	TRBJ1-1	TGTGCCAGCAGCGTAGAGGGAGGGGCTGCCACTGAAGCTTTCTTT	CASSVEGGAATEAFF
few	.	TRBV19	TRBJ1-2	TGTGCCAGTAGTAAGCGGGGCAACTATGGCTACACCTTC	CASSKRGNYGYTF
.	TRBD2	TRBV10-3	TRBJ2-5	TGTGCCATCAGCTTAGCGGGATCGGGCGAGACCCAGTACTTC	CAISLAGSGETQYF
.	TRBD1	TRBV28	TRBJ1-5	TGTGCCAGCAGGACCGGGACAGGGAGACAGCCCCAGCATTTT	CASRTGTGRQPQHF
.	TRBD2	TRBV19	TRBJ2-5	TGTGCCAGTACGGCGACTAGCGGTAGGGGAGAGACCCAGTACTTC	CASTATSGRGETQYF